These 28 T cell receptor beta chains were sequenced from one sample in a study of regulatory T cells in long-lasting Graves disease. Noted time point: newly diagnosed GD, antithyroid drugs for less than 3 months. After RNA was extracted from PBMCs, the TCR library was made from it. Arm-PCR of CDR3 regions and iRepertoire HTBI primers were used to build TCR beta libraries. TCRdb passed the multiplex PCR reads through MiXCR, listing each CDR3 protein once. The sample records a few hundred thousand distinct CDR3 sequences, over 15% being singletons. These sequences were also reported in another study, on T cells in Graves' hyperthyroidism and ophthalmopathy.

Specimen: peripheral blood mononuclear cells (PBMCs), collected at new diagnosis, from a patient treated with antithyroid drugs. These TCRs come from a man in his forties with Graves disease.

Notes on this clonotype: Because it lacks the conserved phenylalanine or tryptophan at the end, this CDR3 is likely a read error. The chain joins TRBV19 to TRBJ1-5; no clear D. CDR1 and CDR2 from the germline V gene are LNHDA and SQIVND (reference sequence). The CDR3 is made up of 13 amino acids. With 3 bases removed from V and 5 bases from J, the gap between germline ends came to 8 bases. The CDR3 bases are TGTGCCAGTAGTATGGGCAGACATCAGCCCCAGCATCTT. Translated, it gives CASSMGRHQPQHL.

This sequence joins TRBV10-3 and TRBJ2-3; perhaps D is TRBD1 or TRBD2 (5 bases each). Germline CDR1 ENHRY, CDR2 SYGVKD. The CDR3 extends over 14 amino acids. V was clipped by 7 bases and J by 6 bases, with 17 bases between them. CDR3 sequence reads: CAITNRDQRDTQYF. CDR3 in DNA: TGTGCCATCACCAACCGGGACCAACGGGATACGCAGTATTTT.

This clonotype was observed at least ten times. V and J are TRBV12-3 or TRBV12-4 and TRBJ1-2; 8 nucleotides match TRBD1. The CDR3 runs to 14 residues. The junction had 4 bases not matched to a gene; V was cut back by 3 bases and J by 4 bases. The CDR3 DNA reads as TGTGCCAGCAGTTTTGGGACAGGCCCCTATGGCTACACCTTC. Its translation is CASSFGTGPYGYTF.

This clonotype showed up just a few times. The chain carries TRBV12-3 or TRBV12-4 and TRBJ1-6; D is uncertain. V lost 3 bases and J lost 10, with 13 bases in between. The CDR3 extends over 14 amino acids. The CDR3 loop reads CASSFEPGGSPLHF. Here the CDR3 DNA reads TGTGCCAGCAGTTTTGAACCAGGCGGCTCACCCCTCCACTTT.

There are many counts of this clonotype. The J gene is TRBJ2-1, the V gene TRBV30; 9 bases are shared with TRBD1. Unmatched junction bases numbered 9, after V lost 2 bases and J lost 7 bases. CDR3 size: 15 residues. The V gene's germline CDR1 is GTSNPN and CDR2 SVGIG (reference sequence). The CDR3 here is CAWSLGQGGSNEQFF. CDR3 DNA sequence: TGTGCCTGGAGTTTGGGACAGGGCGGGTCAAATGAGCAGTTCTTC.

This clonotype has ten or more counts. This chain joins TRBV6-1 and TRBJ1-1; tentatively, D is TRBD1 (6 bases). Trimming removed 5 bases at V and 0 bases at J, with 25 bases between. In germline, CDR1 is MNHNS, CDR2 SASEGT. This CDR3 contains 19 residues. The CDR3: CASSHTLRGRYRMNTEAFF. CDR3 bases: TGTGCCAGCAGTCACACCCTCAGGGGCCGCTACCGTATGAACACTGAAGCTTTCTTT.

This clonotype occurred many times. An end of the junction does not agree with germline; a read error may underlie this. The chain carries TRBV2 and TRBJ2-4; 11 nucleotides agree with TRBD1. The CDR3 length is 11 residues. The V gene's germline CDR1 is SNHLY and CDR2 FYNNEI. The CDR3 loop reads CASSVGTGGWF. CDR3 sequence (DNA): TGTGCCAGCAGTGTTGGGACAGGGGGGTGGTTC.

This clonotype was detected only a few times. The rearrangement links TRBV2 to TRBJ1-5, with 7 bases identical to TRBD1. This CDR3 spans 14 amino acids. Germline values: CDR1 SNHLY, CDR2 FYNNEI. After removal of 9 bases from V and 3 bases from J, the junction contained 8 bases not matched to a gene. CDR3 coding DNA: TGTGCCAGTGATGGGGGACAGATCAATCAGCCCCAGCATTTT. Translating it yields CASDGGQINQPQHF.

This clonotype was seen many times. The chain carries TRBV12-3 or TRBV12-4 and TRBJ1-2; possible D gene TRBD1, 6 bases. This CDR3 has 15 amino acids. Trimming cost V 4 bases and J 4 bases, with 16 bases left between them. The CDR3 region is CASSSNYREFYGYTF. In DNA form, the CDR3 reads TGTGCCAGCAGTTCCAACTACAGGGAATTCTATGGCTACACCTTC.

This chain connects TRBV7-9 to TRBJ2-1, with D unresolved. V lost 1 base, J lost 7 bases, and 8 bases lay in between. This CDR3 contains 13 residues. From germline, CDR1 is SEHNR and CDR2 FQNEAQ (reference sequence). The CDR3 sequence is CASSLVLGNEQFF. The CDR3 DNA sequence: TGTGCCAGCAGCTTAGTTCTGGGGAATGAGCAGTTCTTC.

This clonotype showed up many times. CDR3 coding DNA: TGTGCCAGCAGACTCCGCTGGGGGGCACCTAATGAAAAACTGTTTTTT. It specifies CASRLRWGAPNEKLFF. V gene TRBV2 combines with J gene TRBJ1-4; D might be TRBD1 (6 bases). The CDR3 sequence is 16 residues long. V lost 6 bases and J 3 bases, leaving 17 bases between the germline ends. CDR1 and CDR2 from the germline V gene are SNHLY and FYNNEI.

This chain links TRBV6-2 or TRBV6-3 with TRBJ2-2, with TRBD2 identical over 8 bases. This CDR3 is built from 14 residues. CDR1 is MNHEY, CDR2 SVGEGT, per germline. J gave up 4 bases and V 11 bases, and 9 bases lay outside the gene matches. In DNA, the CDR3 is TGTGCCGGATCCGGGACTAGAGGCACCGGGGAGCTGTTTTTT. The encoded protein is CAGSGTRGTGELFF.

Many counts were recorded for this clonotype. The chain couples TRBV20-1 to TRBJ2-5; D not resolved. Germline CDR1 DFQATT, CDR2 SNEGSKA (reference sequence). Trimming took 5 bases from V and 4 from J, leaving 14 bases between them. The CDR3 length is 13 residues. CDR3 coding DNA: TGCAGTGCTGATACTACCGTCGTAGAGACCCAGTACTTC. Translation: CSADTTVVETQYF.

The table lists this clonotype with many counts. This chain joins TRBV28 and TRBJ1-1; 11 bases map to TRBD1. Germline V lookup: CDR1 MDHEN, CDR2 SYDVKM. V was clipped by 6 bases and J by 5 bases; unmatched bases: 8. The CDR3 is 15 residues long. The CDR3 region has the DNA TGTGCCAGCAGGACCGGGACAGGGGGTTCGACTGAAGCTTTCTTT. It encodes CASRTGTGGSTEAFF.

This clonotype has just a few counts. The chain links TRBV5-1 to TRBJ1-1; D is ambiguous. This CDR3 region has 14 residues. V was trimmed by 0 bases and J by 0 bases, leaving 6 bases between them. Germline values: CDR1 SGHRS, CDR2 YFSETQ. The CDR3, as DNA: TGCGCCAGCAGCTTGGGACATATGAACACTGAAGCTTTCTTT. Translating gives CASSLGHMNTEAFF.

This clonotype was counted at least ten times. The V call is TRBV7-9, the J call TRBJ1-1; no reliable D call. Trimming took 2 bases from V and 4 from J, leaving 8 bases between them. Germline V gives CDR1 SEHNR, CDR2 FQNEAQ (reference sequence). This CDR3 is 13 amino acids long. CDR3 amino acids: CASSLTPPTEAFF. CDR3 coding DNA: TGTGCCAGCAGCTTAACTCCCCCCACTGAAGCTTTCTTT.

The table lists this clonotype with many counts. V is TRBV3-1 and J is TRBJ2-4, with D hard to call. Between the trimmed V and J ends, which lost 1 base and 5 bases, there was a span of 12 bases. Germline CDR1 reads LGHDT; CDR2 reads YNNKEL (reference sequence). This CDR3 region has 15 residues. The CDR3 sequence: CASSQGWQVQNIQYF. In DNA, the CDR3 is TGTGCCAGCAGCCAAGGGTGGCAGGTTCAAAACATTCAGTACTTC.

There are many counts of this clonotype. The chain links TRBV4-1 to TRBJ2-5, with D possibly being TRBD1 (6 bases). Germline loops: CDR1 MGHRA, CDR2 YSYEKL. The CDR3 has 15 amino acids. V lost 3 bases and J 2 bases, leaving 13 bases between the germline ends. The CDR3, as DNA: TGCGCCAGCAGCCAGCCATGGACAGAACAAGAGACCCAGTACTTC. It encodes CASSQPWTEQETQYF.

This clonotype was seen at least ten times. The CDR3 loop reads CATSDSGGWETQYF. DNA of the CDR3: TGTGCCACCAGTGATTCAGGGGGCTGGGAGACCCAGTACTTC. V and J are TRBV24-1 and TRBJ2-5; TRBD1 matches at 8 bases. The CDR3 spans 14 residues. V lost 2 bases to trimming and J lost 5 bases; unmatched junction nucleotides: 3. Germline CDR1 is KGHDR and CDR2 is SFDVKD.

This clonotype occurred many times. This chain links TRBV3-1 with TRBJ2-3; tentatively, D is TRBD2 (5 bases). The CDR3 has 12 residues. Germline-derived CDR1 and CDR2 are LGHDT and YNNKEL (reference sequence). The germline V and J ends were trimmed by 3 bases and 5 bases, with 6 bases remaining between them. The CDR3 protein is CASSHAGDTQYF. CDR3 DNA sequence: TGTGCCAGCAGCCATGCGGGAGATACGCAGTATTTT.

This clonotype came up many times. The J gene is TRBJ2-6, the V gene TRBV12-3 or TRBV12-4; D gene uncertain. Trimming left V 3 bases short and J 0 bases short, with 6 bases between. The CDR3 is 15 amino acids. CDR3 amino acids: CASSFGISGANVLTF. The CDR3 region has the DNA TGTGCCAGCAGTTTTGGGATCTCTGGGGCCAACGTCCTGACTTTC.

The chain links TRBV20-1 to TRBJ2-7; 9 bases agree with TRBD2. In germline, CDR1 is DFQATT, CDR2 SNEGSKA (reference sequence). This CDR3 contains 16 residues. Germline trimming cut 0 bases from V and 5 bases from J; bases unmatched to any gene: 11. This chain's CDR3 is CSARDPGGGVMDEQYF. In DNA, the CDR3 is TGCAGTGCTAGAGATCCCGGCGGGGGGGTGATGGACGAGCAGTACTTC.

CDR3 region: CSVAQRELSYEQYF. Here the CDR3 DNA reads TGCAGCGTCGCCCAACGGGAGTTATCCTACGAGCAGTACTTC. The V gene is TRBV29-1, the J gene TRBJ2-7; D is perhaps TRBD2 (6 bases). CDR1 SQVTM and CDR2 ANQGSEA come from the germline V gene. This CDR3 is 14 amino acids long. The germline V and J ends were trimmed by 6 bases and 1 base, with 16 bases remaining between them.

This clonotype was recorded at least ten times. This chain joins TRBV28 and TRBJ1-1; D is uncertain. CDR1 MDHEN and CDR2 SYDVKM come from the germline V gene. The CDR3 extends over 14 amino acids. V was trimmed by 3 bases and J by 10 bases, leaving 18 bases between them. The CDR3 DNA follows: TGTGCCAGCAGTTTTGCGGGCTGGGAAAGGCGAGCTTTCTTT. Amino acid sequence: CASSFAGWERRAFF.

This clonotype was counted ten times or more. This rearrangement joins TRBV7-9 to TRBJ2-7; 8 nucleotides match TRBD1. The CDR3 length is 16 residues. Germline V gene data show CDR1 as SEHNR and CDR2 as FQNEAQ (reference sequence). Trimming took 5 bases from V and 5 from J; bases not matched to a gene: 14. In DNA, the CDR3 is TGTGCCAGCAGCGGGACCCGGACAGGGAAGGCGGACGAGCAGTACTTC. Protein sequence: CASSGTRTGKADEQYF.

This clonotype was recorded at least ten times. This rearrangement joins TRBV7-9 to TRBJ2-5; no clear D. Germline V CDR1 and CDR2: SEHNR, FQNEAQ (reference sequence). V lost 5 bases to trimming and J lost 7 bases, with 14 bases between them. This CDR3 comprises 13 residues. Here the CDR3 reads CASSDDGWGTQYF. CDR3 DNA: TGTGCCAGCAGCGATGACGGCTGGGGGACCCAGTACTTC. Drawing the rest from reference TRBV7-9 and TRBJ2-5, the complete variable domain is DTGVSQNPRHKITKRGQNVTFRCDPISEHNRLYWYRQTLGQGPEFLTYFQNEAQLEKSRLLSDRFSAERPKGSFSTLEIQRTEQGDSAMYLCASSDDGWGTQYFGPGTRLLVL.

This clonotype has a count of ten or more. The chain uses TRBV6-1 and TRBJ1-1; D might be TRBD1 (6 bases). Trimming removed 3 bases from V and 6 bases from J, with 11 bases in between. Germline V gives CDR1 MNHNS, CDR2 SASEGT. CDR3 length: 13 amino acids. This CDR3 reads CASSEVGAAEAFF. The CDR3 region has the DNA TGTGCCAGCAGTGAGGTGGGGGCGGCTGAAGCTTTCTTT.

This clonotype was seen repeatedly, ten times or more. V usage is TRBV12-3 or TRBV12-4 and J usage is TRBJ2-3, with 10 bases aligning to TRBD1. V was clipped by 6 bases and J by 1 base; unmatched bases: 4. This CDR3 spans 15 amino acids. CDR3 sequence reads: CASRMGQGRTDTQYF. The DNA of the CDR3 is TGTGCCAGCAGGATGGGACAGGGGCGCACAGATACGCAGTATTTT.